This T cell receptor (beta chain) is from a study of molecular identifiers for immune sequencing clone quantification. Across the study: RNA from around 20,000 or 100,000 naive CD8 cells was split five ways in replicates, with four sequenced. Overall study results and limits: Clones exceeding 20 RNA copies carried over 98% of effector molecules but under 1% of naive-cell molecules.

Germline V gene sequence: CDR1 LNHDA, CDR2 SQIVND (reference sequence). CDR3 size: 15 residues. Concerning this clonotype: Its target is unknown. This may be a read error, as it is one base from a much larger clone.

TCRdb reprocessed the PCR reads via MiXCR and lists one record per CDR3 protein. This sample yields just under 650,000 distinct CDR3 sequences, of which about 20% are seen a single time; about 0.9% belongs to the top ten. RNA fractions of 10%, 30% or 50% and about 17,000 to 1,000,000 sorted cells were the source of naive CD8 libraries. Naive CD8 T cells were sorted as CD8+CD4-CCR7+CD45RA+. The clonotype was recovered from a human donor in good health. Some libraries in this study had Jurkat cell RNA spiked in. Sequencing input: naive CD8+ T cells from blood, with Jurkat cell RNA spiked in. Subset reported: FACS-sorted CD8+CD4-CCR7+CD45RA+ naive T cells. The chain employs TRBV19 and TRBJ2-7; 11 nucleotides line up with TRBD2. In DNA, the CDR3 is TGTGCCAGTAGTATTACTAGCGGGAGCTCCTACGAGCAGTGCTTC. It yields the protein CASSITSGSSYEQCF.